Listed here is a single T cell receptor (beta chain). These data originate in a study of blood T cell repertoires in COVID-19. The CDR3 runs to 12 residues. The V and J ends lost 5 bases and 4 bases respectively, with 8 bases between them. Libraries were prepared by immunoSEQ multiplex PCR; TCRdb keeps only in-frame clonotypes and omits some of them. Among about 210,000 clones listed, 80% to 90% were seen once. The sequence derives from a man in his forties who had recovered from COVID-19. V is TRBV12-3 or TRBV12-4 and J is TRBJ1-2; TRBD1 might be the D (5 bases). Input material: PBMCs or T cells enriched from blood (not recorded which). The CDR3 is CASSRGSYGYTF. CDR3 nucleotide sequence: TGTGCCAGCAGTAGGGGAAGCTATGGCTACACCTTC.